This TCR beta chain was sequenced for a study of response to subunit inactivated influenza vaccine. The CDR3 has 15 amino acids. The germline CDR1 and CDR2 sequences are SGHTA and FQGNSA. V trimming: 5 bases; J trimming: 2 bases; junction bases outside the gene matches: 7. TCRdb itself ran the RT-PCR reads through MiXCR, one entry per CDR3 protein. The sample contains hundreds of thousands of distinct CDR3 sequences, approximately 11% of which appear only once. This clonotype has a count of ten or more. The same sample was also used in a study of T cells expressing NK-cell markers. That study adds: TCR beta libraries carry UMIs added by 5'RACE template switching. Within the sequenced cohort of eight donors, seven exhibited HCMV seropositivity and one was seronegative.

The source of this sequence is a man between 50 and 59 years old who received an inactivated influenza vaccine. Sequenced here: PBMCs from blood, sampled on the day of vaccination. The chain carries TRBV7-2 and TRBJ2-7, with 9 nucleotides matching TRBD2. CDR3 nucleotide sequence: TGTGCCAGCAGCGCCCTAGCGGGAATTACCTACGAGCAGTACTTC. This encodes CASSALAGITYEQYF.